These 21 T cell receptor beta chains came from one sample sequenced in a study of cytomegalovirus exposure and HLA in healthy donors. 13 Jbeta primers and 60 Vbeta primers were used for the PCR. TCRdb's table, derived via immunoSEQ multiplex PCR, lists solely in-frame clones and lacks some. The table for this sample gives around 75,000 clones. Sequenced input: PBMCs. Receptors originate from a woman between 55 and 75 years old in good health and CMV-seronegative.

CDR3 in amino acids: CASSPGVSAGVSSTDTQYF. The CDR3 DNA is TGTGCCAGCAGCCCAGGGGTCTCAGCGGGAGTCAGTAGCACAGATACGCAGTATTTT. The V and J genes are TRBV7-2 and TRBJ2-3, with 8 bases matching TRBD2. The ends lost 5 bases at V and 0 bases at J; junction bases unmatched: 16. The CDR3 consists of 19 residues. CDR1 and CDR2 from the germline V gene are SGHTA and FQGNSA.

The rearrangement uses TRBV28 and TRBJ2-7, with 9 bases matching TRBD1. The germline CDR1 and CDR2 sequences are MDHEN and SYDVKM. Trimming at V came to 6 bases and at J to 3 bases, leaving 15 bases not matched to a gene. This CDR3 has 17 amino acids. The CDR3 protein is CASSGPGQGFVNYEQYF. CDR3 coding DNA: TGTGCCAGCAGCGGACCGGGACAGGGATTTGTAAACTACGAGCAGTACTTC.

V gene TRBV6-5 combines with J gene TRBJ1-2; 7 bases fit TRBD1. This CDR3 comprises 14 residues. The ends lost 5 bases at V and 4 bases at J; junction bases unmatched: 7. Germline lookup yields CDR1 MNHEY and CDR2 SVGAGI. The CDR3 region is CASSPQGGVYGYTF. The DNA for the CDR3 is TGTGCCAGCAGTCCCCAGGGGGGAGTCTATGGCTACACCTTC.

CDR3 region: CASSTTDTYEQYF. CDR3 DNA: TGTGCCAGCTCAACAACGGACACCTACGAGCAGTACTTC. The chain uses TRBV18 and TRBJ2-7, with D possibly being TRBD1 (5 bases). The CDR3 consists of 13 residues. Trimming pared 5 bases from V and 2 bases from J, leaving 10 bases between. The germline V gene has CDR1 KGHSH and CDR2 LQKENI.

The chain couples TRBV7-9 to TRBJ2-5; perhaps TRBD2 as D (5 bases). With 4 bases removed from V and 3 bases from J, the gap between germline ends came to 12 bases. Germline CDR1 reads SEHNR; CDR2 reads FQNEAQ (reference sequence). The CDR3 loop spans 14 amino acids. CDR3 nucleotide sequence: TGTGCCAGCAGCTCCATAGCGACTGAAGAGACCCAGTACTTC. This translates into CASSSIATEETQYF.

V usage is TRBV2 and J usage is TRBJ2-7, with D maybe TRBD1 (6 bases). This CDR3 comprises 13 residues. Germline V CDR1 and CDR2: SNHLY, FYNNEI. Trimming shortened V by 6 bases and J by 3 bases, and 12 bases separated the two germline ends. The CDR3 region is CASSRDTYYEQYF. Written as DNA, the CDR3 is TGTGCCAGCAGCCGGGACACCTACTACGAGCAGTACTTC.

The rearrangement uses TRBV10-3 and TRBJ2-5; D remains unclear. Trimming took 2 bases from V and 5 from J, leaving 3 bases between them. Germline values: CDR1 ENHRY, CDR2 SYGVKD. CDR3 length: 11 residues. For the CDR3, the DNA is TGTGCCATCAGTGAGGAGGAGACCCAGTACTTC. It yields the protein CAISEEETQYF.

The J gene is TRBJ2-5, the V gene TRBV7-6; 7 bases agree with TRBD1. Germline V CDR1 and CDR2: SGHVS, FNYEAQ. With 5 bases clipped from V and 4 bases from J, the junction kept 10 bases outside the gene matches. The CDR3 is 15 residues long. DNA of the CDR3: TGTGCCAGCAGCGGGGTCGGGACAGCTGGAGAGACCCAGTACTTC. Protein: CASSGVGTAGETQYF.

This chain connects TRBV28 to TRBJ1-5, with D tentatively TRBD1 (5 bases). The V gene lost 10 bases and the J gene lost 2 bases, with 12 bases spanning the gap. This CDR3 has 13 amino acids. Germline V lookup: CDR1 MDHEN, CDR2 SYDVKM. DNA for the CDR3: TGTGCCACCAGAGGAGGGGGCAATCAGCCCCAGCATTTT. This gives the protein CATRGGGNQPQHF.

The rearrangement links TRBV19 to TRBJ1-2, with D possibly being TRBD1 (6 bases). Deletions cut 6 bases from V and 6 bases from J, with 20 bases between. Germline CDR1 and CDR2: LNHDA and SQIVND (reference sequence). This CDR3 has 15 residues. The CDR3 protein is CASSRQRGGQNGYTF. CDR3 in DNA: TGTGCCAGTAGCCGCCAGAGGGGGGGACAAAATGGCTACACCTTC.

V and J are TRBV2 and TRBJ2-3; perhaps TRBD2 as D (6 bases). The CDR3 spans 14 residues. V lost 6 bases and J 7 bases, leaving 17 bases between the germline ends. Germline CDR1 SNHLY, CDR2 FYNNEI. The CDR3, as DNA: TGTGCCAGCAGACCACAAACGGGAGAATATACGCAGTATTTT. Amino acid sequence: CASRPQTGEYTQYF.

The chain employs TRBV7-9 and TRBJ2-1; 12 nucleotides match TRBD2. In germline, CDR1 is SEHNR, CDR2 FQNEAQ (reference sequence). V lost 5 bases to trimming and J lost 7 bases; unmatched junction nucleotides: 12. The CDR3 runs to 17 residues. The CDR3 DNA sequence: TGTGCCAGCAGCGCGACTAGCGGGAGACCCAATACGAATGAGCAGTTCTTC. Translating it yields CASSATSGRPNTNEQFF.

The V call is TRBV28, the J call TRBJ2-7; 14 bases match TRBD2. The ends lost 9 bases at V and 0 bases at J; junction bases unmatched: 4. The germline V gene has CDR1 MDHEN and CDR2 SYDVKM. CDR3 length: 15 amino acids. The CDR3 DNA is TGTGCCAGTCGACTAGCGGGAGGGAGCTCCTACGAGCAGTACTTC. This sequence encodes CASRLAGGSSYEQYF.

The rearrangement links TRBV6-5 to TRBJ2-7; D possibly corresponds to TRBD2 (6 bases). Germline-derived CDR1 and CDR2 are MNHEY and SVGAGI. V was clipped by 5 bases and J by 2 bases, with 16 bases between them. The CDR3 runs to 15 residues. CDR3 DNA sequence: TGTGCCAGCAGTCCCTCATCCCGCGGGACCTACGAGCAGTACTTC. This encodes CASSPSSRGTYEQYF.

CDR3 amino acids: CASRNEQESFYGYTF. DNA of the CDR3: TGTGCCAGCAGAAATGAACAGGAGTCCTTTTATGGCTACACCTTC. The V gene is TRBV27, the J gene TRBJ1-2; tentatively, D is TRBD1 (5 bases). This CDR3 has 15 residues. CDR1 and CDR2 from the germline V gene are MNHEY and SMNVEV (reference sequence). With 6 bases removed from V and 5 bases from J, the gap between germline ends came to 19 bases.

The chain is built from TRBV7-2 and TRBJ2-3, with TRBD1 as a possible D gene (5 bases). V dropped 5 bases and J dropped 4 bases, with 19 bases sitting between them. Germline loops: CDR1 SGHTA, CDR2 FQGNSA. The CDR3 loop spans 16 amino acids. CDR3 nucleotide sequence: TGTGCCAGCAGCCCAATTTCGGCAGGGTCCCCAGATACGCAGTATTTT. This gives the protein CASSPISAGSPDTQYF.

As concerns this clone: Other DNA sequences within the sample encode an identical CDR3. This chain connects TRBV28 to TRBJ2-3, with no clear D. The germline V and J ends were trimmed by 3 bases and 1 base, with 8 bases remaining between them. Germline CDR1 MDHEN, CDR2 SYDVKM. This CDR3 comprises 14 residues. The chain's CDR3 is CASSLAPRTDTQYF. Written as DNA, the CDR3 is TGTGCCAGCAGTTTGGCACCGCGCACAGATACGCAGTATTTT.

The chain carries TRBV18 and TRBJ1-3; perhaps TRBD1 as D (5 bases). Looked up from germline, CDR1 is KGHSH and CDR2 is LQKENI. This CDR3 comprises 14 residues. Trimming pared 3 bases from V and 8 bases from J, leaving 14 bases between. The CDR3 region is CASSPPNLGDTIYF. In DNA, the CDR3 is TGTGCCAGCTCACCCCCCAACCTAGGGGACACCATATATTTT.

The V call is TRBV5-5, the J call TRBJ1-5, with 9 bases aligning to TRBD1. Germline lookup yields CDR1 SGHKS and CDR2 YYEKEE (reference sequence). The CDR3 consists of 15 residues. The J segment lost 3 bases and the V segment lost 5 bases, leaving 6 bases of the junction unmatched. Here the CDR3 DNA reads TGTGCCAGCAGGTTGCAACAGGGGGCCAATCAGCCCCAGCATTTT. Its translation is CASRLQQGANQPQHF.

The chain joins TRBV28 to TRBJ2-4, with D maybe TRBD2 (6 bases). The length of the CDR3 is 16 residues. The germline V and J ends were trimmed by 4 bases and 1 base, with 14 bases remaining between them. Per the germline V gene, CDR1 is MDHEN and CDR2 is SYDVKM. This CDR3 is CASSSPGSGAKNIQYF. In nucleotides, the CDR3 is TGTGCCAGCAGTTCTCCCGGTAGCGGCGCCAAAAACATTCAGTACTTC.

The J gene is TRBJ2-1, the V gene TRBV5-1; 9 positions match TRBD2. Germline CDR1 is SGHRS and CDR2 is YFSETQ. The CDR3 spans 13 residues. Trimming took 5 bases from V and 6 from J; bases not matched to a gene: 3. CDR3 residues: CASSWTSVNEQFF. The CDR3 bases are TGCGCCAGCAGTTGGACTAGCGTCAATGAGCAGTTCTTC.